This TCR beta chain was observed in a study of shared clonotypes between healthy human individuals. Looking at the study overall: Each donor contributed plates that comprised three CD4 naive, three CD4 memory, two CD8 naive and one CD8 memory.

Findings and caveats of the study: Larger estimated richness was generally recorded for naive subsets relative to memory subsets.

This clone was counted a single time. Its specificity is not known. J lost 1 base, V lost 6 bases, and 13 bases had no gene match. The CDR3 runs to 18 residues. Germline loops: CDR1 GTSNPN, CDR2 SVGIG (reference sequence). The deep-level immunoSEQ assay was used. Sequenced by immunoSEQ multiplex PCR; TCRdb stores in-frame clones only, minus some. The sample consists of some 2,000,000 clones, nearly 97% of them appearing once. The rearrangement links TRBV30 to TRBJ2-1; TRBD2 matches at 12 bases. The sequence derives from a man between 18 and 35 years old in good health. Input material: naive CD4+ T cells sorted from blood. Subset meaning: CD45RA+ positively selected. In nucleotides, the CDR3 is TGTGCCTGTCAATGGGCCCCCCTAGCGGGAGGGTCCTACAATGAGCAGTTCTTC. It codes for CACQWAPLAGGSYNEQFF.